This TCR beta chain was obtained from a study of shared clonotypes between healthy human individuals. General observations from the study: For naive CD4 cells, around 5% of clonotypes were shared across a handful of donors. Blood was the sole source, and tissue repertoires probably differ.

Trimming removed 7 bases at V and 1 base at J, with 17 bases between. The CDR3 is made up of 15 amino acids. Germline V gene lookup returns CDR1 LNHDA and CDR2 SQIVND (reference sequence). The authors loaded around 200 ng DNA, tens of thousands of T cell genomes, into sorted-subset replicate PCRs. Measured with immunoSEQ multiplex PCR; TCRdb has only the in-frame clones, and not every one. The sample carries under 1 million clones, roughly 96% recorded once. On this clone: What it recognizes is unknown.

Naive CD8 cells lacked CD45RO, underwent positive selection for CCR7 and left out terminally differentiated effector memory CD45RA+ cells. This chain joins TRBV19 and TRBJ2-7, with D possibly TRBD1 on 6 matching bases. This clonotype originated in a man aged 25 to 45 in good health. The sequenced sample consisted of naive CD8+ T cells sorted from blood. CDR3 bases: TGTGCCAGTACGCCCGGGGCAGGGGAGTCCTACGAGCAGTACTTC. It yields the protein CASTPGAGESYEQYF.